This entry describes one T cell receptor beta chain. The antigen remains unidentified. This record comes from a study of shared clonotypes between healthy human individuals. Notes on the study in general: A small donor pool kept down the genetic and exposure-history diversity that was represented.

Assay runs were performed at deep level. Some clones are missing from TCRdb's copy, which holds only in-frame ones; the method was immunoSEQ multiplex PCR. Of approximately 1,000,000 clones listed, 70% to 80% are singletons. The V gene lost 7 bases and the J gene lost 1 base, with 20 bases spanning the gap. Looked up from germline, CDR1 is GTSNPN and CDR2 is SVGIG (reference sequence). The CDR3 is made up of 16 amino acids. The specimen sequenced was memory CD4+ T cells from PBMCs. The subset: CD45RA-negative fraction. The TCR was taken from a man aged 18 to 35 in good health. Some clones in this sample may be carry-over from other donors' samples. The V gene is TRBV30, the J gene TRBJ1-5, with D possibly TRBD1 on 6 matching bases. CDR3 DNA sequence: TGTGCCTCTTCGTGGGGGGCGGCCCTAAGCAATCAGCCCCAGCATTTT. Its protein product is CASSWGAALSNQPQHF.